This TCR beta chain emerged from a study of regulatory and conventional T cells in RAG deficiency. Study conclusions and caveats: Patient subsets had shorter CDR3s; Omenn Treg-Tconv overlap exceeded 85%.

Genomic DNA came from blood conventional CD4+ T cells gated CD25-low CD127-high. Worth noting for this clone: Its antigen is currently unknown.

Clones were read by immunoSEQ multiplex PCR, and TCRdb kept only the in-frame ones, dropping some. This table holds about 34,000 clones, more than 75% found once. These same data were also listed under a study on regulatory T cells. That work states: The PCR used 52 TRBV and 13 TRBJ primers.

The clonotype was recovered from a human donor in good health. Sequenced: CD4+ effector T cells sorted from blood.

CDR3 in amino acids: CASSQVLWGVGETQYF. In DNA form, the CDR3 reads TGTGCCAGCAGCCAAGTCTTGTGGGGAGTAGGGGAGACCCAGTACTTC. This chain uses TRBV4-2 with TRBJ2-5; TRBD2 is a possible D gene (5 bases). The germline V and J ends were trimmed by 1 base and 5 bases, with 17 bases remaining between them. The CDR3 is 16 amino acids. Germline CDR1 reads LGHNA; CDR2 reads YNFKEQ.